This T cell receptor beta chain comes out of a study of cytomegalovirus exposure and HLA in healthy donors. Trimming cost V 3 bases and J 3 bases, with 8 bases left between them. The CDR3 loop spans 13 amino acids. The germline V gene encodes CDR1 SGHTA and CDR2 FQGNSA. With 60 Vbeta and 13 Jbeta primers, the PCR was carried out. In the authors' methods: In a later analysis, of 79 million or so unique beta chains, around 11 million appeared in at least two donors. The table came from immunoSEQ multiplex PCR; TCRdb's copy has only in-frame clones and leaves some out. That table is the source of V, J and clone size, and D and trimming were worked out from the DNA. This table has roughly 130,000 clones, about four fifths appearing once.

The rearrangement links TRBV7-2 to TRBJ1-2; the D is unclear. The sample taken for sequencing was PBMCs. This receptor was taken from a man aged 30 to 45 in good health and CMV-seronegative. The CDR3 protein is CASSFRQDYGYTF. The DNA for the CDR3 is TGTGCCAGCAGCTTCCGGCAGGACTATGGCTACACCTTC.